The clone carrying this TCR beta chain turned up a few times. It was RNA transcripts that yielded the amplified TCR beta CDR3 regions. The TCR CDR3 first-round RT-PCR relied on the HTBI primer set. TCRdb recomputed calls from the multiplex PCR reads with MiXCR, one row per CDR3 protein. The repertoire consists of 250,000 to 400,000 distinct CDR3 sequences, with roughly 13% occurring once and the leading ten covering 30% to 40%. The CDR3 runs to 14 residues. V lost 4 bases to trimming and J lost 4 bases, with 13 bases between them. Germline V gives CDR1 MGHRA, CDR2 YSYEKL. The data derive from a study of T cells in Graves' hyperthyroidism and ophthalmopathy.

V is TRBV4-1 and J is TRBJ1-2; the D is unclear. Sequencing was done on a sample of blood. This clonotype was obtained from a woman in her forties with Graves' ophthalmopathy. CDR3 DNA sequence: TGCGCCAGCAGCCTAACCCGGGGAACCTATGGCTACACCTTC. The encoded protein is CASSLTRGTYGYTF.